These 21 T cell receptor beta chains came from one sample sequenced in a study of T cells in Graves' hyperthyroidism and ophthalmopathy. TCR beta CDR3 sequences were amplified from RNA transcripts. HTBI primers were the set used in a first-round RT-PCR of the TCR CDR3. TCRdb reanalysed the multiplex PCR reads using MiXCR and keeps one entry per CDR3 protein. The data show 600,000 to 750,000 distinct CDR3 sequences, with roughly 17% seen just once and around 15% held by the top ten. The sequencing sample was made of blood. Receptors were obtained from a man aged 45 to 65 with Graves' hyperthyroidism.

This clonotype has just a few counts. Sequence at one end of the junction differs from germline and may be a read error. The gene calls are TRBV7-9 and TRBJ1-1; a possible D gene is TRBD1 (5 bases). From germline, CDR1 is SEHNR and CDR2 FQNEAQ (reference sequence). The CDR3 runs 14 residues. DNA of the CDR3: TGTACCAGCAGCCGTTCGCCCAGGGACACTGAAGCTTTCTTT. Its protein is CTSSRSPRDTEAFF.

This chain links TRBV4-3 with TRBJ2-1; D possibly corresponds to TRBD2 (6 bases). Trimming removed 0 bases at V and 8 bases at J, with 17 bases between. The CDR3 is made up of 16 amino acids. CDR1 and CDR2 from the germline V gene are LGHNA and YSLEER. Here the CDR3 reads CASSQDGGLGSDEQFF. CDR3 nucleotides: TGCGCCAGCAGCCAAGATGGGGGGTTAGGGAGCGATGAGCAGTTCTTC.

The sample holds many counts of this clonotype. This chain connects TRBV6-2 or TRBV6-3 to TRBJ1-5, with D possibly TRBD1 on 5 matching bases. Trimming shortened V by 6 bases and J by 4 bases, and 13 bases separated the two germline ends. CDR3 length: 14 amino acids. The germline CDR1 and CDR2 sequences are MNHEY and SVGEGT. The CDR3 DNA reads TGTGCCAGCAGACACACGGACAATAATCAGCCCCAGCATTTT. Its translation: CASRHTDNNQPQHF.

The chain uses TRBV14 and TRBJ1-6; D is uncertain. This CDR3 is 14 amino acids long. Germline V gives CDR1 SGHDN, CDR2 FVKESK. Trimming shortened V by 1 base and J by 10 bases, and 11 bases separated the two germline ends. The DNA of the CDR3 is TGTGCCAGCAGCCAAGCGGGCCGGAGATCACCCCTCCACTTT. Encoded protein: CASSQAGRRSPLHF.

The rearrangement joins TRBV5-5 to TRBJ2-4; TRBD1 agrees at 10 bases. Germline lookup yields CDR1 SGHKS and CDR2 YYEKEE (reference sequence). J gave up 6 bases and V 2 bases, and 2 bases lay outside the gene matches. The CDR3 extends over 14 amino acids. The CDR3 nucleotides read TGTGCCAGCAGCTTAGGGGACAGGGGAAACATTCAGTACTTC. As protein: CASSLGDRGNIQYF.

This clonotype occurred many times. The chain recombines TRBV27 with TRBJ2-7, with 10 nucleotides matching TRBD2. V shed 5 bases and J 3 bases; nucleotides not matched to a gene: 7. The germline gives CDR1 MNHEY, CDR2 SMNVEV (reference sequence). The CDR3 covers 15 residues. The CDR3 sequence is CASSPRTSGVYEQYF. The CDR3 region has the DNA TGTGCCAGCAGTCCGCGGACTAGCGGAGTCTACGAGCAGTACTTC.

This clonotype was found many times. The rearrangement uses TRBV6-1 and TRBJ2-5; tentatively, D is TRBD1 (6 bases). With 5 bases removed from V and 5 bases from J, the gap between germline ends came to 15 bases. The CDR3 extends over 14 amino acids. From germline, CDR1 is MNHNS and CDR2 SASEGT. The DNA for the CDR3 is TGTGCCAGCAGTTATAGACAGGCTCGGGAGACCCAGTACTTC. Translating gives CASSYRQARETQYF.

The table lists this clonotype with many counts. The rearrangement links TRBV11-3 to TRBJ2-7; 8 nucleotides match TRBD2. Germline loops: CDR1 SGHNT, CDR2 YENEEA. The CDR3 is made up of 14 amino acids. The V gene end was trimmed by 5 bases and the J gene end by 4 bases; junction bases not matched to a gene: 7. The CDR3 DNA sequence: TGTGCCAGCAGCAAGAGCGGGAGTGGGTACGAGCAGTACTTC. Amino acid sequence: CASSKSGSGYEQYF.

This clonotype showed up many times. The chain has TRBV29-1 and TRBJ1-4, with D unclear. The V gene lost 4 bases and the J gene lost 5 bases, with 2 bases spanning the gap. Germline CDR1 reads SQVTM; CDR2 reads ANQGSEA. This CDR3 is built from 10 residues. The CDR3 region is CSVGNEKLFF. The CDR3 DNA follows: TGCAGCGTTGGGAATGAAAAACTGTTTTTT.

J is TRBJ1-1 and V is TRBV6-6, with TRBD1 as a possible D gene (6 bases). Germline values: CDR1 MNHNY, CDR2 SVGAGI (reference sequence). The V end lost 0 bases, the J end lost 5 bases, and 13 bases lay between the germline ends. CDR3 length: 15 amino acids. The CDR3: CASSYSPGAMTEAFF. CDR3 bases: TGTGCCAGCAGTTACTCTCCAGGGGCAATGACTGAAGCTTTCTTT.

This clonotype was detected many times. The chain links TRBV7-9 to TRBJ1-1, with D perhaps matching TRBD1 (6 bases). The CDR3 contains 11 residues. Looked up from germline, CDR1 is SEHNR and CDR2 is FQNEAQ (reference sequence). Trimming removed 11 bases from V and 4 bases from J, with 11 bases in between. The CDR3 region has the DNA TGTGCCGGTGCAGGGGCCACTGAAGCTTTCTTT. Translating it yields CAGAGATEAFF.

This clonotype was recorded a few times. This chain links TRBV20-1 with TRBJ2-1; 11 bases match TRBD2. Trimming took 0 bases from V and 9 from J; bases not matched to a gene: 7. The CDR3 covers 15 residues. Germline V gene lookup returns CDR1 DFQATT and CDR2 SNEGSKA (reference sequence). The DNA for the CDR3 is TGCAGTGCTAGAGATCGTAGCGGGAGGGCCAGTGAGCAGTTCTTC. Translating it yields CSARDRSGRASEQFF.

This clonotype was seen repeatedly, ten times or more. CDR3 residues: CASSSGGRETQYF. Here the CDR3 DNA reads TGTGCCAGCAGCTCCGGGGGTCGGGAGACCCAGTACTTC. This chain joins TRBV7-8 and TRBJ2-5, with D maybe TRBD2 (6 bases). Germline-derived CDR1 and CDR2 are SGHVS and FQNEAQ. The CDR3 covers 13 residues. The V end was cut by 4 bases, the J end by 5 bases, with 11 bases between.

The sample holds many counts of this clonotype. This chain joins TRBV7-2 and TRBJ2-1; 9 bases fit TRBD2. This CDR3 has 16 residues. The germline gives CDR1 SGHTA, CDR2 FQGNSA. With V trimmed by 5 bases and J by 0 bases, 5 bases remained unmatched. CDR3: CASSKSGRSSYNEQFF. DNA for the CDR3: TGTGCCAGCAGCAAAAGCGGGAGGAGCTCCTACAATGAGCAGTTCTTC.

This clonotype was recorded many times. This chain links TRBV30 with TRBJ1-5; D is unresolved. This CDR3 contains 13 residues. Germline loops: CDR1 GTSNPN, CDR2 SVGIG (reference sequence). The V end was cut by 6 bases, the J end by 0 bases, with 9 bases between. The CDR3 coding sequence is TGTGCCTGTACAGCCGATAGCAATCAGCCCCAGCATTTT. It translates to CACTADSNQPQHF.

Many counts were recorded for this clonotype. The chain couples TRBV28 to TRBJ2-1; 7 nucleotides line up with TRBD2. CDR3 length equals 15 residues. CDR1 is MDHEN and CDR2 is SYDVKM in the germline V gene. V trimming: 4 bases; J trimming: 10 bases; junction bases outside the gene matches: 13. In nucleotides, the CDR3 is TGTGCCAGCAGTTCGGCGGGAGTGGAAATGATGGAGCAGTTCTTC. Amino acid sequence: CASSSAGVEMMEQFF. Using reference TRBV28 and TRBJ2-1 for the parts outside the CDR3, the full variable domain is DVKVTQSSRYLVKRTGEKVFLECVQDMDHENMFWYRQDPGLGLRLIYFSYDVKMKEKGDIPEGYSVSREKKERFSLILESASTNQTSMYLCASSSAGVEMMEQFFGPGTRLTVL.

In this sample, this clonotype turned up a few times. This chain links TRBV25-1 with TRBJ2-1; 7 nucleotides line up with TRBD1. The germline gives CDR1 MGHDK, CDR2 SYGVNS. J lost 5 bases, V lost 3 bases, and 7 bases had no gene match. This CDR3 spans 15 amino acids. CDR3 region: CASSEFDRDNNEQFF. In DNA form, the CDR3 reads TGTGCCAGCAGTGAGTTCGACAGGGACAACAATGAGCAGTTCTTC.

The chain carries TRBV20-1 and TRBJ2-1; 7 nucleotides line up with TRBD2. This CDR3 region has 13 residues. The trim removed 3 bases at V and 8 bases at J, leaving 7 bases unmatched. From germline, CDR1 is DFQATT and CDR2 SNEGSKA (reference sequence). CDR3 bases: TGCAGTGCTAGGGCAGCGGGAAGGGATGAGCAGTTCTTC. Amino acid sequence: CSARAAGRDEQFF.

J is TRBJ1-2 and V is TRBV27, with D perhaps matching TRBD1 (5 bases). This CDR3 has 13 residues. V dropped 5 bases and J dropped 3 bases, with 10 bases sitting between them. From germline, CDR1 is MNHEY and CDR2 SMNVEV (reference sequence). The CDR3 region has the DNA TGTGCCAGCAGTCCTGCGACAGACTATGGCTACACCTTC. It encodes CASSPATDYGYTF.

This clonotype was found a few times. CDR3 loop: CASSPGGNTPNTEAFF. CDR3 nucleotide sequence: TGTGCCAGCTCACCAGGGGGGAACACCCCGAACACTGAAGCTTTCTTT. The chain combines TRBV18 with TRBJ1-1, with a tentative D call TRBD1 (5 bases). The CDR3 covers 16 residues. CDR1 is KGHSH and CDR2 is LQKENI in the germline V gene. V was shortened by 2 bases and J by 1 base, with 14 bases between the two germline ends.

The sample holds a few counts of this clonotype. CDR3 bases: TGCAGCGCCCGCGTTGAGGGCGGGAGGGGTAATGAGCAGTTCTTC. It encodes CSARVEGGRGNEQFF. This chain joins TRBV29-1 and TRBJ2-1; 9 nucleotides align to TRBD2. The junction had 14 bases not matched to a gene; V was cut back by 7 bases and J by 7 bases. The CDR3 totals 15 residues. Germline assignment: CDR1 SQVTM and CDR2 ANQGSEA.